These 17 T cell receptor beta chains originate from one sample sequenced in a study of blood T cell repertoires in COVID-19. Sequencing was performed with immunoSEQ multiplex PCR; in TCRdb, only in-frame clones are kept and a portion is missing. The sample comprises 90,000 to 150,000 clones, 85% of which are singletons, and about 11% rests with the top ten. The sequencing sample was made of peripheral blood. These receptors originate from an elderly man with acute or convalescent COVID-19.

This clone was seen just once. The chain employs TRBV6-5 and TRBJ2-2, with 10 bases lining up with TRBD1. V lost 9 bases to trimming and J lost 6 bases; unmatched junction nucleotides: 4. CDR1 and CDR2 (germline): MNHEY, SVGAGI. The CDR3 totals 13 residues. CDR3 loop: CASRGQGAGELFF. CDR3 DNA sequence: TGTGCCAGTCGAGGACAGGGGGCCGGGGAGCTGTTTTTT.

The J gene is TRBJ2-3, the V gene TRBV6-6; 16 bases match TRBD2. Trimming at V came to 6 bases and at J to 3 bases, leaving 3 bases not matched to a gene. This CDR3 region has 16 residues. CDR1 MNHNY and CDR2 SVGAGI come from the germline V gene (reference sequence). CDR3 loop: CASRGLAGGKTDTQYF. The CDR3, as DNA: TGTGCCAGCAGGGGACTAGCGGGGGGGAAGACAGATACGCAGTATTTT.

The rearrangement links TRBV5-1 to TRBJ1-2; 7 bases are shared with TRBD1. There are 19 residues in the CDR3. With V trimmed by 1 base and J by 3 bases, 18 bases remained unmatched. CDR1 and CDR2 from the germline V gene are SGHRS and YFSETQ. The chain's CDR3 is CASSLSIDMRQGIDYGYTF. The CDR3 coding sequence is TGCGCCAGCAGCTTGTCGATAGACATGAGACAGGGAATTGACTATGGCTACACCTTC.

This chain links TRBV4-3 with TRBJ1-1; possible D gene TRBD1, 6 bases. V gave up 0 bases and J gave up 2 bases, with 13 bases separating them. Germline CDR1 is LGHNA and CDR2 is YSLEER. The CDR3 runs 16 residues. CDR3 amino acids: CASSQDYGTFNTEAFF. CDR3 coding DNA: TGCGCCAGCAGCCAAGATTACGGGACATTTAACACTGAAGCTTTCTTT.

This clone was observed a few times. In DNA, the CDR3 is TGTGCCAGTAGCTATTCCGAGTTGAACACTGAAGCTTTCTTT. Its protein product is CASSYSELNTEAFF. J is TRBJ1-1 and V is TRBV19; D gene ambiguous. Trimming shortened V by 6 bases and J by 0 bases, and 11 bases separated the two germline ends. CDR1 and CDR2 (germline): LNHDA, SQIVND (reference sequence). This CDR3 is 14 amino acids long.

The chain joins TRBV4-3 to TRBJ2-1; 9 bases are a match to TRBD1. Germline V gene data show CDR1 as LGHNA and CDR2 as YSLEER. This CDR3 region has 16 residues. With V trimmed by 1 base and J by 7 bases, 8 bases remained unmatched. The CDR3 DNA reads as TGCGCCAGCAGCCAAGGTGTGGACAGGGGTGATAATGAGCAGTTCTTC. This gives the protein CASSQGVDRGDNEQFF.

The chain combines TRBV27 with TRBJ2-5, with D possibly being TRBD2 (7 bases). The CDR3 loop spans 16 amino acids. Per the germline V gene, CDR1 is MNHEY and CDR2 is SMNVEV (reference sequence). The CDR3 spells CVNSTRGGCGKETQYF. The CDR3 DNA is TGTGTCAACTCTACGAGGGGGGGCTGCGGGAAAGAGACCCAGTACTTC.

CDR3 sequence reads: CASSFYPGGPYEQYF. Written as DNA, the CDR3 is TGTGCCAGCAGTTTTTACCCTGGAGGGCCCTACGAGCAGTACTTC. This sequence joins TRBV6-5 and TRBJ2-7; perhaps TRBD2 as D (6 bases). The CDR3 totals 15 residues. Trimming took 4 bases from V and 2 from J, leaving 15 bases between them. CDR1 is MNHEY and CDR2 is SVGAGI in the germline V gene.

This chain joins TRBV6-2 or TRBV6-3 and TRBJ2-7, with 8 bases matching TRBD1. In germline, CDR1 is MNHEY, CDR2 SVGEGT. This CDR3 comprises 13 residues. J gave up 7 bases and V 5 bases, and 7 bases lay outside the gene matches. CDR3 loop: CASSRGTGKEQYF. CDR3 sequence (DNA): TGTGCCAGCAGTCGCGGGACAGGCAAAGAGCAGTACTTC.

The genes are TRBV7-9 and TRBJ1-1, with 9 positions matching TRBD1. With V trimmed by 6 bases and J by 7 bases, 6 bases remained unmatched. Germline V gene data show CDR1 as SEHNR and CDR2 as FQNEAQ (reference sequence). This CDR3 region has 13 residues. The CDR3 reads CASRDRGAGEAFF. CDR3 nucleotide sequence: TGTGCCAGCAGGGACAGGGGCGCGGGTGAAGCTTTCTTT.

This chain's CDR3 is CASRFKLNQPQHF. The CDR3 nucleotides are TGTGCCAGCAGGTTCAAACTCAATCAGCCCCAGCATTTT. The V call is TRBV12-3 or TRBV12-4, the J call TRBJ1-5; D unresolved. The V end lost 6 bases, the J end lost 3 bases, and 9 bases lay between the germline ends. The CDR3 length is 13 residues.

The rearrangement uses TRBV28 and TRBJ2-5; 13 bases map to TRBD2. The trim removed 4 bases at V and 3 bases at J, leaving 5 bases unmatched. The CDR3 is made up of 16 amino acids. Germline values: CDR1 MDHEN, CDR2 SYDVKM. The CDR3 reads CASSSRGLAGEETQYF. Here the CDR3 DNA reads TGTGCCAGCAGTTCCAGAGGACTAGCGGGAGAAGAGACCCAGTACTTC. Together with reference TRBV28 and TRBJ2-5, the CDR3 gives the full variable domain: DVKVTQSSRYLVKRTGEKVFLECVQDMDHENMFWYRQDPGLGLRLIYFSYDVKMKEKGDIPEGYSVSREKKERFSLILESASTNQTSMYLCASSSRGLAGEETQYFGPGTRLLVL.

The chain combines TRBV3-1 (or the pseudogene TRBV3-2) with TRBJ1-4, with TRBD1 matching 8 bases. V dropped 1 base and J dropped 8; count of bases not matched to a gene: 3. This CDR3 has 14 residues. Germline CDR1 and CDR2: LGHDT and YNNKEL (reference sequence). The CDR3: CASSQGTGREKLFF. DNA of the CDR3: TGTGCCAGCAGCCAAGGGACAGGGAGGGAAAAACTGTTTTTT.

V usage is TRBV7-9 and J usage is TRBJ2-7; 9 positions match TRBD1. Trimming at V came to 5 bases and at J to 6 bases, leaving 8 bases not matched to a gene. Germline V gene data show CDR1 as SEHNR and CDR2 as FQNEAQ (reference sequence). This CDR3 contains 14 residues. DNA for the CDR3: TGTGCCAGCAGCCGAGGACAGGGGTTGGGCGAGCAGTACTTC. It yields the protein CASSRGQGLGEQYF.

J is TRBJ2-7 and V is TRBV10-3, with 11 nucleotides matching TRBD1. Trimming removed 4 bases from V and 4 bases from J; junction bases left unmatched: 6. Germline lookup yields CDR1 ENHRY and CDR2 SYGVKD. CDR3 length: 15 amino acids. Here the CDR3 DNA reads TGTGCCATCAGTGCCGCTGGACAGGGGGCATACGAGCAGTACTTC. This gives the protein CAISAAGQGAYEQYF.

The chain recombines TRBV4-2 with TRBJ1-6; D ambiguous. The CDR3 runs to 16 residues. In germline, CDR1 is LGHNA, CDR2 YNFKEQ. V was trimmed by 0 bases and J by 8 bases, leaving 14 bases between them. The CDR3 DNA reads TGTGCCAGCAGCCAAGATAGAGAAGGGAGGGATTCACCCCTCCACTTT. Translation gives CASSQDREGRDSPLHF.

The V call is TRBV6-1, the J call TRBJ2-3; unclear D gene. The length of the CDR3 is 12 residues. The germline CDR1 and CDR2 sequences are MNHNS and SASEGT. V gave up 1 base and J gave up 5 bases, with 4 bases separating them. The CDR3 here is CASSEVRDTQYF. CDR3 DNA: TGTGCCAGCAGTGAAGTCAGAGATACGCAGTATTTT.